This T cell receptor (beta chain) was recovered during a study of immune evolution from preneoplasia to lung adenocarcinoma. V lost 2 bases, J lost 8 bases, and 4 bases stayed unmatched. Germline V gene lookup returns CDR1 MDHEN and CDR2 SYDVKM. This CDR3 region has 14 residues. Only in-frame clones appear in the TCRdb table, and some are missing; sequencing was by immunoSEQ multiplex PCR. The profile shows some 5,600 clones, around 79% of them singletons. This clone has just a few counts. Sample: FFPE lung adenocarcinoma in situ tissue. The genes are TRBV28 and TRBJ1-4; 8 nucleotides align to TRBD1. This clonotype was obtained from a person aged 60 to 85 with lung adenocarcinoma. The CDR3 is CASSLQGAREKLFF. The DNA of the CDR3 is TGTGCCAGCAGTTTACAGGGGGCAAGGGAAAAACTGTTTTTT.